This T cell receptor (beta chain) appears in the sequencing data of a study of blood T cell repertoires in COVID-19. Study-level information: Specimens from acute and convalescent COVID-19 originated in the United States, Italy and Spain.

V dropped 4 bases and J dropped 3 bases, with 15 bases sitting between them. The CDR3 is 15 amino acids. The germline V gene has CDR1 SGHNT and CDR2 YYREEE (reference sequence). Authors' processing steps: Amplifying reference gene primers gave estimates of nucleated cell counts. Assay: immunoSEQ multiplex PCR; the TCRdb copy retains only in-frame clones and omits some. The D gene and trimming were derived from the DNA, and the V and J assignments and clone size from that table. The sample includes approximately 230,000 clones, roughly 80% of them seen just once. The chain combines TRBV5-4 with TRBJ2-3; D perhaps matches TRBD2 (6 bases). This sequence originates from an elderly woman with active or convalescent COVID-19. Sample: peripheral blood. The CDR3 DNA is TGTGCCAGCAGCACGGGGACTTTAGGGACAGATACGCAGTATTTT. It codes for CASSTGTLGTDTQYF. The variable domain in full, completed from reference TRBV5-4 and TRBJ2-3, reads ETGVTQSPTHLIKTRGQQVTLRCSSQSGHNTVSWYQQALGQGPQFIFQYYREEENGRGNFPPRFSGLQFPNYSSELNVNALELDDSALYLCASSTGTLGTDTQYFGPGTRLTVL.